The T cell receptor beta chain under discussion was sequenced for a study of cytomegalovirus exposure and HLA in healthy donors. Study-wide results and caveats: When presence/absence was analysed, sequencing depth was taken to be roughly uniform across donors. In a later analysis, HLA-associated TCR beta chains were more clonally expanded than equally common others.

Remarks on this clone: Its antigen is currently unknown.

13 Jbeta primers and 60 Vbeta primers were used for the PCR. In the authors' workflow: Per a later analysis, the number of unique TCR beta chains was roughly 83 million, of which about 10 million were shared. The repertoire was sequenced with immunoSEQ multiplex PCR; TCRdb's copy has only in-frame clones and lacks some. That table supplies the V and J calls and clone size; D and trimming were determined from the DNA. The table lists 170,000 or so clones, 80% of them singletons. CDR1 and CDR2 from the germline V gene are MGHDK and SYGVNS. Trimming removed 4 bases from V and 1 base from J; junction bases left unmatched: 8. This CDR3 comprises 16 residues.

The TCR comes from a man aged 25 to 40 in good health and CMV-seropositive. This chain joins TRBV25-1 and TRBJ2-3; 7 bases are shared with TRBD1. The sequenced material came from PBMCs. The CDR3 spells CASSGRQGGGTDTQYF. CDR3 DNA sequence: TGTGCCAGCAGTGGCCGACAGGGTGGTGGCACAGATACGCAGTATTTT.